Listed below are T cell receptor beta chains from one sample, sequenced in a study. In TCRdb, the 5' RACE reads were re-called with MiXCR into one record per CDR3 protein. Seen here are 32,000 or so distinct CDR3 sequences, 25% to 30% observed once, and the top ten hold approximately 2.2%. What was sequenced was tumor-infiltrating Tregs sorted from the breast tumor. Source of these receptors: a female donor with breast cancer. The CDR3 runs from the conserved cysteine through the conserved F or W. The D gene is left open where the match is weak. The size of a clone is reported for some rows only, either as once, few or many, or as a class for expanded clones.

size: few
V: TRBV29-1
J: TRBJ2-7
D: .
DNA: TGCAGCGTCTCGGCCCCCGAATATTCCTACGAGCAGTACTTC
CDR3: CSVSAPEYSYEQYF

size: many
V: TRBV5-1
J: TRBJ1-1
D: TRBD1
DNA: TGCGCCAGCAGCTTACAGGGGGACTTAGACGCTTTCTTT
CDR3: CASSLQGDLDAFF

size: .
V: TRBV18
J: TRBJ1-1
D: .
DNA: TGTGCCAGCTCACCCTCGGGACGTCTGAACACTGAAGCTTTCTTT
CDR3: CASSPSGRLNTEAFF

size: many
V: TRBV12-3/TRBV12-4
J: TRBJ2-1
D: .
DNA: TGTGCCAGCAGTCTTCTCCTTTCCTACTACAATGAGCAGTTCTTC
CDR3: CASSLLLSYYNEQFF

size: once
V: TRBV4-2
J: TRBJ2-1
D: TRBD2
DNA: TGTGCCAGCAGCCGCAGTACTAGCGGGCTTGCTAATGAGCAGTTCTTC
CDR3: CASSRSTSGLANEQFF

size: many
V: TRBV3-1
J: TRBJ1-1
D: .
DNA: TGTGCCAGCAGCCAAGATATTCGGTCCCGGAACACTGAAGCTTTCTTT
CDR3: CASSQDIRSRNTEAFF

size: .
V: TRBV7-2
J: TRBJ2-1
D: .
DNA: TGTGCCGGCAGCCTCGAGATAGGGGGGTACAACGAGCAGTTCTTC
CDR3: CAGSLEIGGYNEQFF

size: few
V: TRBV12-3/TRBV12-4
J: TRBJ1-1
D: .
DNA: TGTGCCAGCAGTTTGTGGGGGGGTATGAACACTGAAGCTTTCTTT
CDR3: CASSLWGGMNTEAFF

size: many
V: TRBV7-2
J: TRBJ2-7
D: TRBD1
DNA: TGTGCCAGCAGCTCCTACAGGGGATGGCCCTACGAGCAGTACTTC
CDR3: CASSSYRGWPYEQYF

size: many
V: TRBV20-1
J: TRBJ2-1
D: TRBD2
DNA: TGCAGTGCAACCGGGACTAGCGGGAGAATCTCCTACAATGAGCAGTTCTTC
CDR3: CSATGTSGRISYNEQFF

size: .
V: TRBV6-1
J: TRBJ1-5
D: .
DNA: TGTGCCAGTCGGGAAGGGGGGAATCAGCCCCAGCATTTT
CDR3: CASREGGNQPQHF

size: medium-sized
V: TRBV29-1
J: TRBJ2-1
D: .
DNA: TGCAGCGTCACCCCTGACCCGATCGGGGAGCAGTTCTTC
CDR3: CSVTPDPIGEQFF

size: .
V: TRBV6-5
J: TRBJ2-3
D: .
DNA: TGTGCCAGCAGACTAGGAGACTACCAAGATACGCAGTATTTT
CDR3: CASRLGDYQDTQYF

size: many
V: TRBV12-3/TRBV12-4
J: TRBJ1-1
D: .
DNA: TGTGCCAGCAGTTTCCAGGGGTCTGAAGCTTTCTTT
CDR3: CASSFQGSEAFF

size: few
V: TRBV9
J: TRBJ1-6
D: TRBD1
DNA: TGTGCCAGCAGCGTGACAGGGTATAATTCACCCCTCCACTTT
CDR3: CASSVTGYNSPLHF

size: .
V: TRBV12-3/TRBV12-4
J: TRBJ2-3
D: .
DNA: TGTGCCAGCAGTTTAGGGGGTTTCGCAGTAGATACGCAGTATTTT
CDR3: CASSLGGFAVDTQYF

size: many
V: TRBV29-1
J: TRBJ2-7
D: .
DNA: TGCAGCGTTGCGCTCCAGGGGAGGACCTACGAGCAGTACTTC
CDR3: CSVALQGRTYEQYF

size: once
V: TRBV5-1
J: TRBJ2-4
D: TRBD1
DNA: TGCGCCAGCAGCCCCACCAACCTTCGGACAGGGTCTCTAGCCAAAAACATTCTGTACTTC
CDR3: CASSPTNLRTGSLAKNILYF

size: .
V: TRBV27
J: TRBJ1-4
D: TRBD1
DNA: TGTGCCAGCAAGGAGTTTTGGGACAGGGCCTCGCTTGCAACTAATGAAAAACTGTTTTTT
CDR3: CASKEFWDRASLATNEKLFF

size: .
V: TRBV29-1
J: TRBJ2-1
D: .
DNA: TGCAGCGTTTCCGGCTCCTACAATGAGCAGTTCTTC
CDR3: CSVSGSYNEQFF

size: .
V: TRBV7-2
J: TRBJ1-1
D: .
DNA: TGTGCCAGCAGCCGTCGATACAGTAACACTAGAGCTTTCTTT
CDR3: CASSRRYSNTRAFF

size: .
V: TRBV11-3
J: TRBJ2-5
D: .
DNA: TGTGCCAGCAGCTACGACAGGCAAGAGACCCAGTACTTC
CDR3: CASSYDRQETQYF

size: .
V: TRBV18
J: TRBJ1-1
D: TRBD1
DNA: TGTGCCAGCTCACCAGGGACAGGGCGGACTGAAGCTTTCTTT
CDR3: CASSPGTGRTEAFF

size: .
V: TRBV7-2
J: TRBJ1-5
D: .
DNA: TGTGCCAGCAGCCCGGACAGTAGCAATCAGCCCCAGCATTTT
CDR3: CASSPDSSNQPQHF

size: .
V: TRBV20-1
J: TRBJ1-5
D: TRBD1
DNA: TGCAGTGCTAGGGGATCGGACAGGGGTAGCAATCAGCCCCAGCATTTT
CDR3: CSARGSDRGSNQPQHF

size: many
V: TRBV27
J: TRBJ2-5
D: .
DNA: TGTGCCAGCAGAAGGACAGTAAAAGAGACCCAGTACTTC
CDR3: CASRRTVKETQYF

size: .
V: TRBV11-2
J: TRBJ2-1
D: .
DNA: TGTGCCAGCAGTGCCCCCTTTAGCGTGAGGAGCTCCTACAATGAGCAGTTCTTC
CDR3: CASSAPFSVRSSYNEQFF

size: medium-sized
V: TRBV7-3
J: TRBJ2-1
D: TRBD1
DNA: TGTGCCAGCAGCTTAACAGGGGACAGGGGTTTCAATGAGCAGTTCTTC
CDR3: CASSLTGDRGFNEQFF

size: many
V: TRBV6-5
J: TRBJ1-4
D: .
DNA: TGTGCCAGCAGTGTTCGGGACGGTGAAAAACTGTTTTTT
CDR3: CASSVRDGEKLFF

size: many
V: TRBV4-1
J: TRBJ2-4
D: .
DNA: TGCGCCAGCAGCCAAGACGACGGGGGCTCGATAACCAAAAACATTCAGTACTTC
CDR3: CASSQDDGGSITKNIQYF

size: many
V: TRBV7-8
J: TRBJ2-7
D: .
DNA: TGTGCCAGCAGCCGAGGGTGGGGCGAGCAGTACTTC
CDR3: CASSRGWGEQYF

size: many
V: TRBV12-3/TRBV12-4
J: TRBJ1-1
D: .
DNA: TGTGCCAGCAGCCTCCCGCGCGGATACACTGAAGCTTTCTTT
CDR3: CASSLPRGYTEAFF

size: .
V: TRBV6-6
J: TRBJ2-7
D: .
DNA: TGCGCCAGCGGTTACTCAGGACCTACCGTTGAAGAGCAGTACTTC
CDR3: CASGYSGPTVEEQYF

size: many
V: TRBV2
J: TRBJ1-5
D: TRBD1
DNA: TGTGCCAGCAGCGAGGACAGGGTGGGACAGCCCCAGCATTTT
CDR3: CASSEDRVGQPQHF

size: many
V: TRBV4-1
J: TRBJ1-3
D: TRBD1
DNA: TGCGCCAGCAGCCAACCCGGGACAGGGGATGGAAACACCATATATTTT
CDR3: CASSQPGTGDGNTIYF

size: many
V: TRBV18
J: TRBJ2-4
D: TRBD1
DNA: TGTGCCAGCTCCCCCGGACAGGGAGACATTCAGTACTTC
CDR3: CASSPGQGDIQYF

size: .
V: TRBV6-1
J: TRBJ1-5
D: .
DNA: TGTGCCAGCAGAAATAGTGATCAGCCCCAGCATTTT
CDR3: CASRNSDQPQHF

size: .
V: TRBV21-1
J: TRBJ2-1
D: .
DNA: TGTGCCAGCAGCAGACAGGGAATCCCGACATTCAATGAGCAGTTCTTC
CDR3: CASSRQGIPTFNEQFF

size: many
V: TRBV5-1
J: TRBJ2-1
D: .
DNA: TGCGCCAGCAGCGGGGGGGACAGGTCTTACAATGAGCAGTTCTTC
CDR3: CASSGGDRSYNEQFF

size: .
V: TRBV24-1
J: TRBJ1-5
D: .
DNA: TGTGCCACCAGTGATGCGACGAATAGCAATCAGCCCCAGCATTTT
CDR3: CATSDATNSNQPQHF

size: few
V: TRBV6-5
J: TRBJ2-7
D: .
DNA: TGTGCCGGCAGCCCACTAAGTGGCGGGATCTACGAGCAGTACTTC
CDR3: CAGSPLSGGIYEQYF

size: many
V: TRBV6-1
J: TRBJ1-5
D: TRBD1
DNA: TGTGCCAGCAGCGCCTCCGGGACAGGGCATCAGCCCCAGCATTTT
CDR3: CASSASGTGHQPQHF

size: few
V: TRBV9
J: TRBJ2-1
D: .
DNA: TGTGCCAGCAGCGTAGATTCGGGGACTCGCTACAATGAGCAGTTCTTC
CDR3: CASSVDSGTRYNEQFF

size: .
V: TRBV6-6
J: TRBJ1-5
D: TRBD1
DNA: TGTGCCAGCGTTGACAGGGTGAGCAATCAGCCCCAGCATTTT
CDR3: CASVDRVSNQPQHF

size: many
V: TRBV6-5
J: TRBJ2-7
D: .
DNA: TGTGCCAGCAGCCCGACAGGCCCTCCCTACGAGCAGTACTTC
CDR3: CASSPTGPPYEQYF

size: many
V: TRBV6-5
J: TRBJ1-2
D: .
DNA: TGTGCCAGCAGACTCCCGGGACTCGGGGATGGCTACACCTTC
CDR3: CASRLPGLGDGYTF

size: .
V: TRBV7-9
J: TRBJ1-2
D: .
DNA: TGTGCCAGCAGCTTCCACGACAGGTCGGGTGGCTACACCTTC
CDR3: CASSFHDRSGGYTF

size: .
V: TRBV9
J: TRBJ1-2
D: TRBD1
DNA: TGTGCCAGCAGCGTTGGGGGACAGGGGGTGTATGGCTACACCTTC
CDR3: CASSVGGQGVYGYTF

size: few
V: TRBV18
J: TRBJ2-6
D: .
DNA: TGTGCCAGCTCACCAAGCATCTCTGGGGCCAACGTCCTGACTTTC
CDR3: CASSPSISGANVLTF

size: .
V: TRBV7-8
J: TRBJ2-7
D: .
DNA: TGTGCCAGCAGCCCAAGGCGGCCCGCCGAGCAGTACTTC
CDR3: CASSPRRPAEQYF

size: medium-sized
V: TRBV7-9
J: TRBJ2-7
D: .
DNA: TGTGCCAGCAGCCACGGGGACTACGAGCAGTACTTC
CDR3: CASSHGDYEQYF

size: few
V: TRBV27
J: TRBJ2-1
D: .
DNA: TGTGCCAGCAGTGGCGCAGCAGAACAGTTCTTC
CDR3: CASSGAAEQFF

size: once
V: TRBV9
J: TRBJ2-1
D: TRBD2
DNA: TGTGCCAGCAGCGTTACGAGGGAGGGCCGGGGAGAGCAGTTCTTC
CDR3: CASSVTREGRGEQFF